The present TCR beta chain was sequenced within a study of shared clonotypes between healthy human individuals (dated by TCRdb to about 2020). With respect to the entire study: A couple of women and a few men aged 18 to 49 years were included in the cohort. For each donor, three plates each were used for CD4 naive and CD4 memory, two plates were used for CD8 naive, and one plate was used for CD8 memory. To estimate repertoire size and how much clonotypes are shared between individuals, the study performed deep sequencing of blood TCR repertoires from a few healthy adults. To increase sequencing depth and limit assay-specific biases, TCR repertoire library preparation and sequencing were carried out by different laboratories using diverse techniques. Each donor's leukapheresis produced roughly between about 0.8 and 10 billion PBMCs. The study at large found these results: Even with the large sequencing depth, rarefaction of the sorted-subset datasets indicated that sequencing was incomplete. Sharing across several donors was observed for around 5% of naive CD4, over 3% of naive CD8, over 2% of memory CD4, and less than 0.45% of memory CD8 clonotypes. Compared with non-shared clonotypes, the clonotypes found in all four sorted-subset donors had higher generation probabilities. The genetic and exposure-history diversity represented was limited by the small number of donors. Pairwise subsampling indicated that sequencing depth was expected to affect the degree of clonotype sharing among donors. Estimated clonotype richness was generally larger for naive than for memory subsets. Sampling was restricted to blood, and TCR repertoires in tissues likely differ from the TCR repertoires found in blood.

Using the deep immunoSEQ assay, multiplex PCR amplified TCR CDR3 regions from genomic DNA. Extracted genomic DNA from each cell subset was distributed evenly across all wells of several immunoSEQ 96-well plates, and each plate was treated as a replicate. For sorted subsets, around 200 ng genomic DNA, equal to tens of thousands of T cell genomes, was loaded into each replicate PCR. The purified libraries were quantified using a Qubit 3.0 fluorometer, sized with a Bioanalyzer 2100, and then quantified again using the KAPA Library Quantification kit. Every immunoSEQ 96-well plate was sequenced on a dedicated single-read 150-cycle Illumina NextSeq 550 flow cell. The published analysis was carried out like this. The immunoSEQ output contained only junctional sequences without quality scores, so filtering could not match that applied to full-length reads. Sequences were annotated with PyIR, a Python wrapper for IgBLAST v1.9, and V/J genes and CDR3 were assigned using IMGT germline references. Reads were removed for weak V/J assignments (E-value above 1e-6), missing CDR3, stop codons, out-of-frame junctions, or ambiguous translated residues. A V3J clonotype was defined by an identical inferred V gene, J gene, and CDR3 amino acid sequence. The percentage overlap between two repertoires was calculated by dividing the number of shared unique clonotypes by the size of the smaller repertoire. RTK rarefaction, the Chao1 estimator, and Recon v2.1 estimates of unobserved clonotypes were used to assess repertoire richness. For all TCRbeta clonotypes obtained by the gDNA method from several donors, generation probabilities were computed with OLGA. TCRdb retrieved this table from immuneACCESS and kept in-frame rearrangements only. Not all clones are present; in checked studies, unresolved V genes account for under half, and no reason is known for the remainder. V, J and clone size reflect that table, while D and trimming were determined from the DNA. The sample table records over 2 million clones; roughly 95% of these occur just once. The ten largest account for about 0.13% of the sample.

Including cysteine and phenylalanine, the CDR3 has 15 amino acids. CDR3 DNA only is kept here, 45 bases in frame from base 1. Per the germline V gene, MNHNS is the CDR1 and SASEGT is the CDR2. V drops 0 bases and J drops 1 base, leaving 7 bases in between. Healthy HIV-negative adults with no recently reported acute infections or vaccinations were included as donors. Only Caucasian adults living in Nashville, Tennessee, USA were represented among the donors. CD4+ T cells were enriched by magnetic negative selection; naive cells were then positively selected on CD45RA, and the negative fraction formed the memory subset. Blood was obtained by leukapheresis, after which PBMCs were separated by Ficoll-Histopaque density gradient centrifugation and cryopreserved in liquid nitrogen vapor phase. Analytical flow cytometry was used to check the purity and quantity of every magnetically sorted T cell population. From each sorted fraction, genomic DNA was isolated and quantified by UV absorbance on a Nanodrop 2000c.

A word on this clone: This clone's antigen is unknown. There are no base qualities to consult, and no much larger clone falls within one base.

This sequence originates from a man between 18 and 35 years old in good health. The sequence links TRBV6-1 to TRBJ1-3; the D gene cannot be named for sure. The sequenced sample was naive CD4+ T cells sorted from blood. In light of the paper, this sample's cell subset or site label describes: CD45RA+ positively selected. The bases are TGTGCCAGCAGTGAAGCACAGTTATCTGGAAACACCATATATTTT. Translated, this gives CASSEAQLSGNTIYF.